Described below is a single T cell receptor (beta chain) sequence and its context. Per the original data handling: Nucleated cell counts were estimated from reference gene primer amplification. The protocol was immunoSEQ multiplex PCR, while the TCRdb copy is restricted to in-frame clones and leaves out a portion. V and J calls plus clone size are reproduced from that table; the DNA served to infer D and trimming. The sample holds fewer than 250,000 clones; nearly 85% are singletons and the top ten take more than 5.5%. The data belong to a study of blood T cell repertoires in COVID-19. Overall study: Whether acute or convalescent, the COVID-19 samples came from the United States, Italy and Spain. Sources were T cells, B-cell-depleted T cells, or PBMCs; the material itself was cDNA or gDNA.

The V gene's germline CDR1 is KGHDR and CDR2 SFDVKD. The V and J ends lost 2 bases and 6 bases respectively, with 12 bases between them. This CDR3 spans 14 amino acids. This chain connects TRBV24-1 to TRBJ1-2; a weak D match, TRBD1 (6 bases). The source of this sequence is a human donor in a cohort sampled during active COVID-19. Sample: peripheral blood. CDR3 in amino acids: CATSDSAGVDGYTF. CDR3 nucleotide sequence: TGTGCCACCAGTGATTCGGCAGGGGTCGATGGCTACACCTTC.